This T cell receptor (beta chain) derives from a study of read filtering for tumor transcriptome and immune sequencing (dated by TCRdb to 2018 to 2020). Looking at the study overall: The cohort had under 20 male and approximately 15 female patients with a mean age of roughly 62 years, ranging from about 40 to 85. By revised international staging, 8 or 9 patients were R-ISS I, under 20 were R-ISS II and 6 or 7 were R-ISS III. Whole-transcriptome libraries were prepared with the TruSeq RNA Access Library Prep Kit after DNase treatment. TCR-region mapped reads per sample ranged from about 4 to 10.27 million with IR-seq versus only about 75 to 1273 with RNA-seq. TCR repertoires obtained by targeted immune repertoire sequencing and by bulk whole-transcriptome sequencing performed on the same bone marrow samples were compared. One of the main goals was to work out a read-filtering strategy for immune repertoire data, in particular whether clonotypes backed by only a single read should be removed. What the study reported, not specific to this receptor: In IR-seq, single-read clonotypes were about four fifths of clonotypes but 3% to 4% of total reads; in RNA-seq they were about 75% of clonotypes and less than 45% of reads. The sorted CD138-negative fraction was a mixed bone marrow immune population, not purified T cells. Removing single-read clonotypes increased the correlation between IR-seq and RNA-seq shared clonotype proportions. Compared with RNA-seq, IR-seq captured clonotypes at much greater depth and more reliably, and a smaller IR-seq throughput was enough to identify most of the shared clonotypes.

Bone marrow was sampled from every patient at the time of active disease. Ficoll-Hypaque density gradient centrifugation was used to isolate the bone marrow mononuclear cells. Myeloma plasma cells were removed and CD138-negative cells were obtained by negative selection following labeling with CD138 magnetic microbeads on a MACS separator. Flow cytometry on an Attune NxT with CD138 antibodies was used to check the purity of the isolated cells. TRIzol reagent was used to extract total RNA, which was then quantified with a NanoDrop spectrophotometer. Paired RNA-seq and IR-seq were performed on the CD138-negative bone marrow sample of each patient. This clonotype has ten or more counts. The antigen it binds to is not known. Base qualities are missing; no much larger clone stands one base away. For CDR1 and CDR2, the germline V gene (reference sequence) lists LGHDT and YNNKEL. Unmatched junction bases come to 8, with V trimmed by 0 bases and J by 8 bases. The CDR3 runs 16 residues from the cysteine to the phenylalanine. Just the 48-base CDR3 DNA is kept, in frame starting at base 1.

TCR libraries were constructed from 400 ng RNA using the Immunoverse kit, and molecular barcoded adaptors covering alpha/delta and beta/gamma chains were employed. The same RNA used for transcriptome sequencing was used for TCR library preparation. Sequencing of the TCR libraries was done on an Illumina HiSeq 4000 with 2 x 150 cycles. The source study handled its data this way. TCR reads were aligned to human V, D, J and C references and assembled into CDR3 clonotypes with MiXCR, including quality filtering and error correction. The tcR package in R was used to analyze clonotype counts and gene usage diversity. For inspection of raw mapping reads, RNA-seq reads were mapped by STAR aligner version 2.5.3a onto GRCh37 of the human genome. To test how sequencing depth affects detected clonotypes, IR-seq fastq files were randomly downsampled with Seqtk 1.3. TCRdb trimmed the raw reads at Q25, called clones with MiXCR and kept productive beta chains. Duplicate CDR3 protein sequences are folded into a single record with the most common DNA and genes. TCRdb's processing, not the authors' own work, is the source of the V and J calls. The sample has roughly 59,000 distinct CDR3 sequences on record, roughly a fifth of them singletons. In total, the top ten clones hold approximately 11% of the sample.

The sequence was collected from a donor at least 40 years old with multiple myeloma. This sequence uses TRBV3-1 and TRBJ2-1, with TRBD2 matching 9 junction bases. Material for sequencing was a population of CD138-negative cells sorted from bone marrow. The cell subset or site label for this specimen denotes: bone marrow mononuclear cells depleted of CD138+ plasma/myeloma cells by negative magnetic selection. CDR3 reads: CASSQEGGTSSYEQFF. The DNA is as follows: TGTGCCAGCAGCCAAGAGGGTGGGACTAGCTCCTATGAGCAGTTCTTC.